This T cell receptor (beta chain) was sequenced for a study of blood T cell repertoires in COVID-19. Study as a whole: From the United States, Italy and Spain came samples of acute and convalescent COVID-19. PBMCs, B-cell-depleted T cells, or T cells were the source of the cDNA or gDNA that made up the material.

In the authors' workflow: Using reference gene primer amplification, nucleated cell counts were estimated. The repertoire was sequenced with immunoSEQ multiplex PCR; TCRdb's copy has only in-frame clones and lacks some. V and J calls plus clone size are reproduced from that table; the DNA served to infer D and trimming. The sample holds roughly 200,000 clones; approximately 88% are singletons and the top ten take 6.5% to 8.5%. The germline V gene has CDR1 WSHSY and CDR2 SAAADI. Trimming took 6 bases from V and 0 from J; bases not matched to a gene: 15. CDR3 length: 20 residues. The sample comprised peripheral blood. The source is a man in his forties with acute or convalescent COVID-19. The V gene is TRBV10-2, the J gene TRBJ1-6, with TRBD1 matching over 9 bases. CDR3 DNA sequence: TGCGCCAGCAGCGAAACTCCGGGACAGGGTTTTTCCTCCTATAATTCACCCCTCCACTTT. As protein: CASSETPGQGFSSYNSPLHF.